This T cell receptor (beta chain) was retrieved from a study of T cells after yellow fever vaccination. To note about this clonotype: Antigen: not known.

The CDR3 sequence is 15 residues long. V was shortened by 4 bases and J by 4 bases, with 18 bases between the two germline ends. Germline V gives CDR1 SGHRS, CDR2 YFSETQ. TCRdb itself ran the 5' RACE reads through MiXCR, one entry per CDR3 protein. Of under 350,000 distinct CDR3 sequences listed, approximately 4% were seen once; the top ten hold roughly 25%. Findings and caveats of the study: The CD4 compartment and the CD8 compartment contained a small share of clonotypes in common. Post-booster repertoires contained most primary-vaccination clones again (almost 97% CD4, 88% CD8). Repertoires obtained by FACS sorting could include abundant clonotypes that entered as contaminants from the bulk population. Although the secondary response was weaker, it peaked faster, at day 5 versus 15.

The chain is built from TRBV5-1 and TRBJ2-7; D might be TRBD1 (6 bases). The sequence was collected from a young man who received the YFV17D yellow fever vaccine. Specimen: PBMCs, collected 5 days after the yellow fever booster vaccination. Here the CDR3 reads CASSRTGPSGYEQYF. The DNA for the CDR3 is TGCGCCAGCAGCCGAACAGGGCCTTCGGGGTACGAGCAGTACTTC.